Reported below is one TCR beta chain. This CDR3 has 14 residues. Trimming removed 2 bases from V and 6 bases from J, with 13 bases in between. The germline gives CDR1 MDHEN, CDR2 SYDVKM. These data originate in a study of blood T cell repertoires in COVID-19. Background on the study: Samples taken during acute and convalescent COVID-19 were collected in the United States, Italy and Spain. T cells, B-cell-depleted T cells, or PBMCs supplied cDNA or gDNA.

In the authors' methods: Amplification from reference gene primers served as the basis for estimated nucleated cell counts. Sequencing used immunoSEQ multiplex PCR; TCRdb keeps in-frame clones, though not all of them. V and J calls and clone size are as listed in that table; D and trimming were resolved from the DNA. Of approximately 97,000 clones in the sample, roughly 80% are singletons; the top ten hold roughly 4%. Sequenced: peripheral blood. V gene TRBV28 combines with J gene TRBJ1-1; no firm D call. The sequence came from a human donor in a cohort sampled during active COVID-19. As DNA, the CDR3 is TGTGCCAGCAGTTTAAGGCAGGCCGTGTCTGAAGCTTTCTTT. This sequence encodes CASSLRQAVSEAFF.